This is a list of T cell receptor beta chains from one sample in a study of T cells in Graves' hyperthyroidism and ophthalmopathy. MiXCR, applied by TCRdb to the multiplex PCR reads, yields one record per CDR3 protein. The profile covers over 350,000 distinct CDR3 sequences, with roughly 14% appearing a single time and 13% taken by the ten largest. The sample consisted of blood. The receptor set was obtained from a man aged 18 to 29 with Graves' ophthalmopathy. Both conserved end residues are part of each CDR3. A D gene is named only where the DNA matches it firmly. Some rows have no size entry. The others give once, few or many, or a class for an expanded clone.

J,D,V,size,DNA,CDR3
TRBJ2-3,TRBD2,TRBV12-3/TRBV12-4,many,TGTGCCAGCAGTCCCCGGAGGTTGTTGTCTAGCGGGGCAATTAGCACAGATACGCAGTATTTT,CASSPRRLLSSGAISTDTQYF
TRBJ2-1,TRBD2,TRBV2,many,TGTGCCAGCAGTGGAGCGGGGGCCGTCAATGAGCAGTTCTTC,CASSGAGAVNEQFF
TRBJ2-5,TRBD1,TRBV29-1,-,TGCAGCGTGGGACGCGGAGGGACAGGGCAAGAGACCCAGTACTTC,CSVGRGGTGQETQYF
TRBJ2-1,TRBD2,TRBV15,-,TGTGCCACCAGCTGGGCGGGGGGCATCAATGAGCAGTTCTTC,CATSWAGGINEQFF
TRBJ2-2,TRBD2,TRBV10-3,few,TGTGCCATCAGTGGGAGCGGGACGAACACCGGGGAGCTGTTTTTT,CAISGSGTNTGELFF
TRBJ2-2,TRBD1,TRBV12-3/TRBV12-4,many,TGTGCCAGCAGGGGGACAGGGGTCGGGGAGCTGTTTTTT,CASRGTGVGELFF
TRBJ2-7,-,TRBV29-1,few,TGCAGCGACATTCGTACTTTGGACGAGCAGTACTTC,CSDIRTLDEQYF
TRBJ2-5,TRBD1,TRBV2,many,TGTGCCAGCAGTGACTTGACAGGGGGCACGGAGACCCAGTACTTC,CASSDLTGGTETQYF
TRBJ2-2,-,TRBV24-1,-,TGTGCCACCAGTGTGGCGGCGAACACCGGGGAGCTGTTTTTT,CATSVAANTGELFF
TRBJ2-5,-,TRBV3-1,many,TGTGCCAGCACCGAAGCAGGCGGGGACCAAGAGACCCAGTACTTC,CASTEAGGDQETQYF
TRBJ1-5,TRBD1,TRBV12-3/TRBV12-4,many,TGTGCCAGCAGTTTGGGGGGACAGCCTAGCAATCAGCCCCAGCATTTT,CASSLGGQPSNQPQHF
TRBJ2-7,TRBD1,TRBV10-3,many,TGTGCCATCAGTGAGTCTGGGGACAGGGGGCTTTTCGAGCAGTACTTC,CAISESGDRGLFEQYF
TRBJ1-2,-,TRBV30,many,TGTGCCTGGAGCAAAAAGGGCGTTTATGGCTACACCTTC,CAWSKKGVYGYTF
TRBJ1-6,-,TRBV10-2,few,TGCGCCAGCAGTAACGGACAGCAGGTTAATTCACCCCTCCACTTT,CASSNGQQVNSPLHF
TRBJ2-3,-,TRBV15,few,TGTGCCACCAGCAGAGACCTGGACAGCCCAGATACGCAGTATTTT,CATSRDLDSPDTQYF
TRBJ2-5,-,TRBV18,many,TGTGCCAGCTCACCACCCGGGGCTCTGAAGACCCAGTACTTC,CASSPPGALKTQYF
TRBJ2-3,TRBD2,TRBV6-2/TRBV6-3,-,TGTGCCAGCATTCGGACTAGCGGGGGTTTCCTCACAGATACGCAGTATTTT,CASIRTSGGFLTDTQYF
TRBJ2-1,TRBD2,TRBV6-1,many,TGTGCCAGCAGTGAGCCAGTTCTAGCGGGGCATGAGCAGTTCTTC,CASSEPVLAGHEQFF
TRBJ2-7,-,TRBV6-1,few,TGTGCCACTCGGGACACGCCCTACGAGCAGTACTTC,CATRDTPYEQYF
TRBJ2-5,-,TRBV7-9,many,TGTGCCAGCAGCTTAGGGGACACCTACCAAGAGACCCAGTACTTC,CASSLGDTYQETQYF
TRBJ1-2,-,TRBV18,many,TGTGCCAGCTCACCACCAGGCAGACTGGATGGCTACACCTTC,CASSPPGRLDGYTF
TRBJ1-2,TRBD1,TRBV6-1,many,TGTGCCAGCAGCCATTCCCGGACAGGGTCATTTTATGGCTACACCTTC,CASSHSRTGSFYGYTF
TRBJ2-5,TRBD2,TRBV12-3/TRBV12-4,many,TGTGCCAGCAGTAGTAGCGGGGGGGCCCGGGAGACCCAGTACTTC,CASSSSGGARETQYF
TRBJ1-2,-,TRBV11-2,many,TGTGCCAGCAGCCGGACAGCTAACTATGGCTACACCTTC,CASSRTANYGYTF
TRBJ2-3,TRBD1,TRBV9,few,TGTGCCAGCAGCGCGACAGGGACGAACACAGATACGCAGTATTTT,CASSATGTNTDTQYF
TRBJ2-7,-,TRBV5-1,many,TGCGCCAGCAGCTTCCTTGTTAGGACCTACGAGCAGTACTTC,CASSFLVRTYEQYF
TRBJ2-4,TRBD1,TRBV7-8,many,TGTGCCAGCAGCCCTTTTCGAGCCGTGACAGGGGGGGTCAAAAACATTCAGTACTTC,CASSPFRAVTGGVKNIQYF
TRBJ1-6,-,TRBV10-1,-,TGCGCCAGCAGTGAGTCCGACAGAAGTAATTCACCCCTCCACTTT,CASSESDRSNSPLHF
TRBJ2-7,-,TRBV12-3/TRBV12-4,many,TGTGCCAGCAGTTCAGACGGACTAGGGGGCGAGCAGTACTTC,CASSSDGLGGEQYF
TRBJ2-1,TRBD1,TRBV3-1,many,TGTGCCAGCAGCCAAGCCAGCTCCCAGGGGGCCTACAATGAGCAGTTCTTC,CASSQASSQGAYNEQFF
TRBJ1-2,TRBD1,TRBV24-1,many,TGTGCCACCAGTGATTCCGGGACAGCTAACTATGGCTACACCTTC,CATSDSGTANYGYTF
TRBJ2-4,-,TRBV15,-,TGTGCCACCAGCAGAATGTCCTCCGGGGAACAGGGATACATTCAGTACTTC,CATSRMSSGEQGYIQYF
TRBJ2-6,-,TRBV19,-,TGTGCCAGCACCAATCTCCGGGACCCCCCTGGGGGATCTGGGGCCAACGTCCTGACTTTC,CASTNLRDPPGGSGANVLTF
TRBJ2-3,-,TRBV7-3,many,TGTGCCAGCAGCTTCACTAGCAGCCCAGATACGCAGTATTTT,CASSFTSSPDTQYF
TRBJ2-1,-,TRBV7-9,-,TGTGCCAGCAGCTCAAGAGGGGGAAGCTCCTACAATGAGCAGTTCTTC,CASSSRGGSSYNEQFF
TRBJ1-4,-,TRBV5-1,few,TGCGCCAGCAGCTTGGGTCAGGGGATGGGTGAAAAACTGTTTTTT,CASSLGQGMGEKLFF
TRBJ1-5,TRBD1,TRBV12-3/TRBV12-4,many,TGTGCCAGCACCGACAGGGCCAAGAATCAGCCCCAGCATTTT,CASTDRAKNQPQHF
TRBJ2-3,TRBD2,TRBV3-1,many,TGTGCCAGCAGCCAAGGGCACCTAGCGGGCGGAAGCACAGATACGCAGTATTTT,CASSQGHLAGGSTDTQYF
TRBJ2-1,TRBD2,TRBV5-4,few,TGTGCCAGCAGCCCGGGACTAGCGGGGGGCACCTACAATGAGCAGTTCTTC,CASSPGLAGGTYNEQFF
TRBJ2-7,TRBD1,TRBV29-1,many,TGCAGCGTCGCCTTGACAGGGAGCGAGCAGTACTTC,CSVALTGSEQYF